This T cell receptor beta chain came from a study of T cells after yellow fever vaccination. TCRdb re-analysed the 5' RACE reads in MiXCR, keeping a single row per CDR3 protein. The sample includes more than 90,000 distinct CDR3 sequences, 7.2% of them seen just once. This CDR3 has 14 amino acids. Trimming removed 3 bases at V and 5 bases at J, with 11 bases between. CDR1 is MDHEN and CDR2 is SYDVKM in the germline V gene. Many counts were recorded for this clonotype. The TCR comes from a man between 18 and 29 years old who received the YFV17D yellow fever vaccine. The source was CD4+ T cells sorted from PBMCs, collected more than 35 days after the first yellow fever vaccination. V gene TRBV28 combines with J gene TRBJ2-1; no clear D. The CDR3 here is CASSFPERNNEQFF. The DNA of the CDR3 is TGTGCCAGCAGTTTCCCAGAGCGCAACAATGAGCAGTTCTTC.